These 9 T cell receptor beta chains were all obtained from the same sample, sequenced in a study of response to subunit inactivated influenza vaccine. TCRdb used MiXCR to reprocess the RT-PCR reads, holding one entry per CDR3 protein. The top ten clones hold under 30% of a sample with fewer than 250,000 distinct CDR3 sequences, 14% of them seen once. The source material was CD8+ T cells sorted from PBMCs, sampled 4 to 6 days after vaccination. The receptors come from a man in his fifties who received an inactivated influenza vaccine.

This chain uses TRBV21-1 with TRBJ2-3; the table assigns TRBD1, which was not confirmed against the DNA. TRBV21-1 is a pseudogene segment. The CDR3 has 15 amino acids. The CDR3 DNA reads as TGTGCCAGCAGCAAGAAAGGGGGCCACACAGATACGCAGTATTTT. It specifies CASSKKGGHTDTQYF.

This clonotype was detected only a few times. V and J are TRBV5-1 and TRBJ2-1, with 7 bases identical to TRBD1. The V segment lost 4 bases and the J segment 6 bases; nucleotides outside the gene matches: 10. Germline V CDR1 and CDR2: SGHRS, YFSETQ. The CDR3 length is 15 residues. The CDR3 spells CASSPGTVTGNEQFF. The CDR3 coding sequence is TGCGCCAGCAGCCCCGGGACAGTTACGGGCAATGAGCAGTTCTTC.

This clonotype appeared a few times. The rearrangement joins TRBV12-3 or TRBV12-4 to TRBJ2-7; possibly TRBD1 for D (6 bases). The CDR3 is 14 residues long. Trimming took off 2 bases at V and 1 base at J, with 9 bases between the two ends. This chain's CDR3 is CASSLSGTSYEQYF. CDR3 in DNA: TGTGCCAGCAGTTTATCAGGGACATCCTACGAGCAGTACTTC.

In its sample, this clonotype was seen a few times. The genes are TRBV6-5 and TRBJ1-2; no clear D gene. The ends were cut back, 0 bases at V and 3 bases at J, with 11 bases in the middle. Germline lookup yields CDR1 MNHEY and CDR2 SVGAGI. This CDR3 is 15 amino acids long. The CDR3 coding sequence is TGTGCCAGCAGTTACTCCGAAAACACGCACTATGGCTACACCTTC. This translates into CASSYSENTHYGYTF.

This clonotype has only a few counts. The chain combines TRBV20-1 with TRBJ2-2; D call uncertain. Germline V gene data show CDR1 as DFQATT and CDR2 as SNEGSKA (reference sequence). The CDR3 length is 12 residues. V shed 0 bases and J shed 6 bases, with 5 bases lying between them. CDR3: CSARDRPGELFF. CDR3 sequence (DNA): TGCAGTGCTAGAGATCGACCCGGGGAGCTGTTTTTT.

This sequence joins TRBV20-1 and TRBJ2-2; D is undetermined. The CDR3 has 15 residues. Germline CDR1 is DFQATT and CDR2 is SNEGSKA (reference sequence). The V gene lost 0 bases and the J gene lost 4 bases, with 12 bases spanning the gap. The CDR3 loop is CSARDYLSGTGELFF. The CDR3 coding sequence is TGCAGTGCTAGAGACTACCTGTCGGGCACCGGGGAGCTGTTTTTT.

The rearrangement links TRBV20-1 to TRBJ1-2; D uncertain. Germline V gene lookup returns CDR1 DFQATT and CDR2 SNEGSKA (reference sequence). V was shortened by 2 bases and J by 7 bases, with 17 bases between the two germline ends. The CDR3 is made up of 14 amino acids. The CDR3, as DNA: TGCAGTGCTAGATTCACCGAGCTAGGGTTTGGCTACACCTTC. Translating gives CSARFTELGFGYTF.

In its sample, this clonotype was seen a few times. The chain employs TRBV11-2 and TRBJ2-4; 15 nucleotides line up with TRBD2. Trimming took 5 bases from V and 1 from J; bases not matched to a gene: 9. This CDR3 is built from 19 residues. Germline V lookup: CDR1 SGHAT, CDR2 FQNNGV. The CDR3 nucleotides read TGTGCCAGCAGCCTCTGGACTAGCGGGAGGGGGACGGCCAAAAACATTCAGTACTTC. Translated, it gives CASSLWTSGRGTAKNIQYF.

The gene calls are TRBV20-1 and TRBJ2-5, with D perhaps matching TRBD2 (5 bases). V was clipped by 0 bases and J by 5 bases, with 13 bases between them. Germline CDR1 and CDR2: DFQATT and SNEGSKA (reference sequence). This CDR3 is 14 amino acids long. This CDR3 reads CSARDQPRAETQYF. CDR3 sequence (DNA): TGCAGTGCTAGAGATCAACCGAGGGCGGAGACCCAGTACTTC.